This entry lists 20 T cell receptor beta chains sequenced from one sample in a study of blood T cell repertoires in COVID-19. The protocol was immunoSEQ multiplex PCR, while the TCRdb copy is restricted to in-frame clones and leaves out a portion. The repertoire holds about 160,000 clones, roughly 80% seen once, with 5.6% in the top ten. The sample consisted of PBMCs or T cells enriched from blood (not recorded which). Source of these receptors: a woman aged 40 to 50 with acute COVID-19.

The chain uses TRBV5-1 and TRBJ1-2; weak D call: TRBD1 (6 bases). The germline V gene has CDR1 SGHRS and CDR2 YFSETQ. Trimming shortened V by 0 bases and J by 8 bases, and 11 bases separated the two germline ends. The CDR3 has 13 residues. DNA for the CDR3: TGCGCCAGCAGCTTGGTTCAGGGGAGCGGCTACACCTTC. Translating it yields CASSLVQGSGYTF.

This clone has a handful of counts. This sequence joins TRBV7-9 and TRBJ1-2; 9 positions agree with TRBD1. Germline values: CDR1 SEHNR, CDR2 FQNEAQ (reference sequence). The CDR3 extends over 14 amino acids. Trimming cost V 3 bases and J 8 bases; bases outside gene matches: 7. CDR3 sequence (DNA): TGTGCCAGCAGCTTGGCCGGGACAGGGAGCGGCTACACCTTC. This gives the protein CASSLAGTGSGYTF. Full variable domain (remainder filled in from reference TRBV7-9 and TRBJ1-2): DTGVSQNPRHKITKRGQNVTFRCDPISEHNRLYWYRQTLGQGPEFLTYFQNEAQLEKSRLLSDRFSAERPKGSFSTLEIQRTEQGDSAMYLCASSLAGTGSGYTFGSGTRLTVV.

The CDR3 spells CASSTQGWETQYF. The CDR3 DNA is TGTGCCAGCAGTACGCAGGGATGGGAGACCCAGTACTTC. This chain uses TRBV2 with TRBJ2-5, with D tentatively TRBD1 (5 bases). Trimming removed 5 bases from V and 5 bases from J, with 12 bases in between. Germline V gene lookup returns CDR1 SNHLY and CDR2 FYNNEI. This CDR3 comprises 13 residues.

The chain carries TRBV5-1 and TRBJ1-1; no firm D call. The CDR3 extends over 14 amino acids. Germline V lookup: CDR1 SGHRS, CDR2 YFSETQ. The V and J ends lost 0 bases and 0 bases respectively, with 6 bases between them. The CDR3 is CASSLAVMNTEAFF. The CDR3 DNA is TGCGCCAGCAGCTTGGCAGTCATGAACACTGAAGCTTTCTTT.

The CDR3 bases are TGTGCCAGCAGCCAAAGGGTAGCGGGATACTACAATGAGCAGTTCTTC. Translation gives CASSQRVAGYYNEQFF. This sequence joins TRBV3-1 (or the pseudogene TRBV3-2) and TRBJ2-1, with 8 bases identical to TRBD2. The CDR3 covers 16 residues. The V gene end was trimmed by 2 bases and the J gene end by 3 bases; junction bases not matched to a gene: 6. CDR1 LGHDT and CDR2 YNNKEL come from the germline V gene (reference sequence).

The rearrangement links TRBV7-9 to TRBJ2-7, with D possibly TRBD1 on 6 matching bases. Germline V gene data show CDR1 as SEHNR and CDR2 as FQNEAQ (reference sequence). The CDR3 has 13 residues. Trimming left V 6 bases short and J 3 bases short, with 12 bases between. This CDR3 reads CASSNRDNYEQYV. The CDR3 DNA reads TGTGCCAGCAGTAACCGGGACAACTACGAGCAGTACGTC.

This clone was recorded many times. The chain couples TRBV7-9 to TRBJ2-3, with D tentatively TRBD1 (5 bases). Germline V gives CDR1 SEHNR, CDR2 FQNEAQ (reference sequence). This CDR3 spans 13 amino acids. The V and J ends lost 7 bases and 4 bases respectively, with 12 bases between them. The CDR3 DNA sequence: TGTGCCAGCAACCAGGGCGGAGCAGATACGCAGTATTTT. Its translation is CASNQGGADTQYF. Full variable domain (rest looked up from reference TRBV7-9 and TRBJ2-3): DTGVSQNPRHKITKRGQNVTFRCDPISEHNRLYWYRQTLGQGPEFLTYFQNEAQLEKSRLLSDRFSAERPKGSFSTLEIQRTEQGDSAMYLCASNQGGADTQYFGPGTRLTVL.

CDR3 sequence (DNA): TGTGCCAGCAGCCAAGATTTAGCAGGGGGCTACACCTTC. As protein: CASSQDLAGGYTF. This rearrangement joins TRBV3-1 (or the pseudogene TRBV3-2) to TRBJ1-2; possibly TRBD1 for D (5 bases). The germline CDR1 and CDR2 sequences are LGHDT and YNNKEL (reference sequence). The CDR3 extends over 13 amino acids. V shed 0 bases and J shed 8 bases, with 10 bases lying between them.

The CDR3 reads CASSDRAVSDTQYF. In DNA form, the CDR3 reads TGCGCCAGCAGCGACAGGGCGGTATCAGATACGCAGTATTTT. The V and J genes are TRBV10-1 and TRBJ2-3; 7 bases line up with TRBD1. Looked up from germline, CDR1 is WNHNN and CDR2 is SYGVQD (reference sequence). V lost 6 bases and J lost 4; bases outside the gene matches: 7. CDR3 length: 14 amino acids.

The rearrangement joins TRBV6-5 to TRBJ2-1, with 9 nucleotides matching TRBD2. The ends lost 8 bases at V and 6 bases at J; junction bases unmatched: 2. The germline V gene encodes CDR1 MNHEY and CDR2 SVGAGI. The CDR3 is made up of 12 amino acids. The CDR3 here is CASLTSGNEQFF. The CDR3 DNA sequence: TGTGCCAGCTTGACTAGCGGCAATGAGCAGTTCTTC.

The chain uses TRBV9 and TRBJ2-5; 12 nucleotides agree with TRBD2. With V trimmed by 0 bases and J by 0 bases, 9 bases remained unmatched. Germline V gene lookup returns CDR1 SGDLS and CDR2 YYNGEE. The CDR3 covers 19 residues. CDR3 residues: CASSVGSSGRGKYQETQYF. DNA of the CDR3: TGTGCCAGCAGCGTAGGTTCTAGCGGGAGGGGGAAGTACCAAGAGACCCAGTACTTC.

This rearrangement joins TRBV14 to TRBJ1-1; 8 nucleotides agree with TRBD1. V trimming: 2 bases; J trimming: 4 bases; junction bases outside the gene matches: 3. The CDR3 is made up of 14 amino acids. The germline V gene has CDR1 SGHDN and CDR2 FVKESK. CDR3 amino acids: CASSQRQGSTEAFF. The CDR3 DNA is TGTGCCAGCAGCCAAAGACAGGGGAGCACTGAAGCTTTCTTT.

This sequence joins TRBV2 and TRBJ2-5; perhaps TRBD2 as D (6 bases). The germline CDR1 and CDR2 sequences are SNHLY and FYNNEI. This CDR3 region has 13 residues. With 3 bases removed from V and 5 bases from J, the gap between germline ends came to 10 bases. CDR3 region: CASSDPGSETQYF. CDR3 bases: TGTGCCAGCAGTGACCCCGGGAGTGAGACCCAGTACTTC.

The CDR3 DNA sequence: TGTGCCATCAGTGAACAGGGAAGGGCCTACGAGCAGTACTTC. Translated, it gives CAISEQGRAYEQYF. This chain uses TRBV10-3 with TRBJ2-7, with D tentatively TRBD1 (6 bases). The CDR3 sequence is 14 residues long. The V gene lost 3 bases and the J gene lost 2 bases, with 11 bases spanning the gap. CDR1 and CDR2 (germline): ENHRY, SYGVKD.

The genes are TRBV12-5 and TRBJ2-7, with a weak D call TRBD1 (7 bases). The CDR3 length is 14 residues. The V end lost 6 bases, the J end lost 1 base, and 13 bases lay between the germline ends. Germline V CDR1 and CDR2: LGHNT, FRNRAP. This CDR3 reads CASGPTGRSYEQYF. As DNA, the CDR3 is TGTGCTAGTGGACCGACAGGGAGGTCCTACGAGCAGTACTTC.

V gene TRBV7-3 combines with J gene TRBJ2-1, with 11 positions matching TRBD2. The CDR3 spans 18 residues. V was clipped by 7 bases and J by 8 bases; unmatched bases: 19. Per germline, CDR1 SGHTA and CDR2 FQGTGA. For the CDR3, the DNA is TGTGCCAGCACCCACTGCCTTCCTACTAGCGGGAGCAGCGATGAGCAGTTCTTC. Residues: CASTHCLPTSGSSDEQFF.

This clone was picked up one time. The rearrangement links TRBV11-1 to TRBJ2-3; TRBD2 matches 12 bases. The length of the CDR3 is 16 residues. The germline CDR1 and CDR2 sequences are SGHAT and FQDESV (reference sequence). After removal of 3 bases from V and 0 bases from J, the junction contained 1 base not matched to a gene. CDR3 region: CASSFLAGGSTDTQYF. The CDR3 nucleotides are TGTGCCAGCAGCTTCCTAGCGGGAGGGAGCACAGATACGCAGTATTTT.

This clone was seen a handful of times. The chain is built from TRBV5-5 and TRBJ2-3; 10 bases fit TRBD2. This CDR3 contains 15 residues. The germline V gene encodes CDR1 SGHKS and CDR2 YYEKEE (reference sequence). Trimming removed 4 bases from V and 5 bases from J; junction bases left unmatched: 7. CDR3 amino acids: CASSPFLAGGDTQYF. Written as DNA, the CDR3 is TGTGCCAGCAGCCCTTTCTTAGCGGGAGGAGATACGCAGTATTTT. Full variable domain (outside the CDR3, taken from reference TRBV5-5 and TRBJ2-3): DAGVTQSPTHLIKTRGQQVTLRCSPISGHKSVSWYQQVLGQGPQFIFQYYEKEERGRGNFPDRFSARQFPNYSSELNVNALLLGDSALYLCASSPFLAGGDTQYFGPGTRLTVL.

The chain joins TRBV6-5 to TRBJ1-5, with no clear D. V lost 8 bases, J lost 1 base, and 12 bases lay in between. This CDR3 spans 14 amino acids. CDR1 is MNHEY and CDR2 is SVGAGI in the germline V gene. CDR3 bases: TGTGCCAGCTTCGCATCCAGGAGCAATCAGCCCCAGCATTTT. Translated: CASFASRSNQPQHF.

The rearrangement uses TRBV10-2 and TRBJ2-2; 12 bases are a match to TRBD2. Trimming removed 10 bases from V and 2 bases from J; junction bases left unmatched: 5. The CDR3 is 15 residues long. CDR1 and CDR2 from the germline V gene are WSHSY and SAAADI. This chain's CDR3 is CATMTSGGNTGELFF. The CDR3 DNA follows: TGCGCCACCATGACTAGCGGGGGCAACACCGGGGAGCTGTTTTTT.